The source of this TCR beta chain is a study of T cell changes during pregnancy in multiple sclerosis. CDR3 length equals 14 residues. The germline V gene encodes CDR1 WSHSY and CDR2 SAAADI. Trimming shortened V by 7 bases and J by 3 bases, and 15 bases separated the two germline ends. Data came from immunoSEQ multiplex PCR; TCRdb stores just in-frame clones and leaves some out. The repertoire holds 45,000 to 55,000 clones, with approximately 92% as singletons. The source material was CD4+ T cells from peripheral blood mononuclear cells, sampled in the second trimester of pregnancy. The source is a female donor in good health, enrolled as a control in a pregnancy study. This chain connects TRBV10-2 to TRBJ1-1; a possible D gene is TRBD1 (5 bases). CDR3: CASMQGVVYTEAFF. The CDR3 DNA is TGCGCCAGCATGCAAGGGGTGGTGTACACTGAAGCTTTCTTT.